Listed below are T cell receptor beta chains from one sample, sequenced in a study of OX40 agonist ivuxolimab in advanced cancers. Only in-frame clones appear in the TCRdb table, and some are missing; sequencing was by immunoSEQ multiplex PCR. Of approximately 70,000 clones detected, approximately 90% appear once; the ten largest clones hold roughly 5%. Sequenced here: CD4+ or CD8+ T cells sorted from blood, sampled in a trial of the OX40 agonist ivuxolimab. These receptors all come from an adult with an advanced solid tumor such as melanoma, head and neck, liver or kidney cancer. Both conserved end residues are part of each CDR3. The D gene is left open where the match is weak. The size field is filled for only some rows; it gives once, few, many or a size class.

.	TRBV27	.	TRBJ2-2	CASRSTGNTGELFF	TGTGCCAGCAGATCTACAGGGAACACCGGGGAGCTGTTTTTT
.	TRBV25-1	.	TRBJ2-3	CASSDPGGTDTQYF	TGTGCCAGCAGTGACCCAGGGGGCACAGATACGCAGTATTTT
.	TRBV19	.	TRBJ2-3	CASSIVGGRRDTQYF	TGTGCCAGTAGTATAGTAGGGGGGCGTAGAGATACGCAGTATTTT
TRBD1	TRBV18	.	TRBJ2-2	CASSSSTGRHTGELFF	TGTGCCAGCTCATCCTCGACAGGGCGCCACACCGGGGAGCTGTTTTTT
.	TRBV5-1	.	TRBJ2-3	CATSFYSSTDTQYF	TGCGCCACCTCCTTTTACAGCAGCACAGATACGCAGTATTTT
TRBD2	TRBV6-1	.	TRBJ2-1	CASSKGLAVGNEQFF	TGTGCCAGCAGTAAGGGACTAGCGGTCGGCAATGAGCAGTTCTTC
TRBD2	TRBV19	.	TRBJ2-1	CASSGLAGWYSYNEQFF	TGTGCCAGTAGTGGGCTAGCGGGATGGTACTCCTACAATGAGCAGTTCTTC
TRBD2	TRBV4-1	.	TRBJ2-3	CASSQDRGLADLGTDTQYF	TGCGCCAGCAGCCAAGATCGGGGACTAGCTGATCTTGGCACAGATACGCAGTATTTT
TRBD1	TRBV5-6	.	TRBJ2-7	CASSFRDRGLTQYF	TGTGCCAGCAGCTTCCGGGACAGGGGACTTACCCAGTACTTC
TRBD2	TRBV28	.	TRBJ2-5	CASTMGLAGAETQYF	TGTGCCAGCACAATGGGGCTAGCGGGAGCAGAGACCCAGTACTTC
.	TRBV14	.	TRBJ2-4	CASSQGFLTKNIQYF	TGTGCCAGCAGCCAAGGGTTCCTTACCAAAAACATTCAGTACTTC
.	TRBV29-1	once	TRBJ1-1	CSPTGGLNTEAFF	TGCAGCCCAACTGGGGGCTTAAACACTGAAGCTTTCTTT
.	TRBV25-1	few	TRBJ1-2	CASSDRQGYTF	TGTGCCAGCAGTGACAGGCAAGGCTACACCTTC
.	TRBV6-5	.	TRBJ2-5	CASSYWSRGQETQYF	TGTGCCAGCAGTTACTGGTCTAGAGGCCAAGAGACCCAGTACTTC
.	TRBV5-6	.	TRBJ2-1	CASTRLQGTDEQFF	TGTGCCAGCACCAGATTACAGGGGACTGATGAGCAGTTCTTC
.	TRBV7-2	once	TRBJ2-5	CASSTTGRETQYF	TGTGCCAGCAGCACGACAGGAAGGGAGACCCAGTACTTC
TRBD1	TRBV27	.	TRBJ2-6	CASSLPGQAGANVLTF	TGTGCCAGCAGTTTACCGGGACAGGCTGGGGCCAACGTCCTGACTTTC
TRBD1	TRBV28	.	TRBJ1-2	CASSSSGQGGGYTF	TGTGCCAGCAGTTCCTCCGGACAGGGGGGTGGCTACACCTTC
TRBD2	TRBV9	.	TRBJ2-7	CASSKTSGSVSSYEQYF	TGTGCCAGCAGCAAGACTAGCGGGAGCGTCAGTTCCTACGAGCAGTACTTC
.	TRBV18	.	TRBJ1-1	CASSLTFPALNTEAFF	TGTGCCAGCTCACTCACGTTCCCGGCCTTGAACACTGAAGCTTTCTTT
TRBD2	TRBV7-9	.	TRBJ2-3	CASNPGLAGGTDTQYF	TGTGCCAGCAACCCGGGACTAGCGGGGGGCACAGATACGCAGTATTTT
TRBD1	TRBV19	.	TRBJ1-5	CASCPTGVSNQPQHF	TGTGCCAGTTGCCCGACAGGGGTGAGCAATCAGCCCCAGCATTTT
TRBD2	TRBV7-6	.	TRBJ2-6	CASSSGLATGANVLTF	TGTGCCAGCAGCTCCGGACTAGCTACTGGGGCCAACGTCCTGACTTTC
.	TRBV2	.	TRBJ2-3	CASTGGISTDTQYF	TGTGCCAGCACCGGGGGAATAAGCACAGATACGCAGTATTTT
.	TRBV20-1	.	TRBJ2-5	CSALGQETQYF	TGCAGTGCCCTAGGGCAAGAGACCCAGTACTTC
.	TRBV20-1	.	TRBJ1-5	CSARGDQPQHF	TGCAGTGCTAGAGGGGATCAGCCCCAGCATTTT
TRBD1	TRBV5-6	.	TRBJ1-2	CASSFRGAGYGYTF	TGTGCCAGCAGCTTCAGGGGGGCGGGCTATGGCTACACCTTC
.	TRBV7-3	.	TRBJ2-2	CASSLLWQGAGELFF	TGTGCCAGCAGCTTACTCTGGCAGGGAGCGGGGGAGCTGTTTTTT
.	TRBV5-1	.	TRBJ2-3	CASSFREADTQYF	TGCGCCAGCAGCTTCAGGGAGGCGGATACGCAGTATTTT
TRBD1	TRBV19	few	TRBJ1-2	CASSKRTGQDYGYTF	TGTGCCAGTAGTAAAAGGACAGGGCAGGACTATGGCTACACCTTC
TRBD1	TRBV6-5	.	TRBJ2-7	CASSYRDRGSYEQYF	TGTGCCAGCAGCTACCGGGACAGGGGTTCCTACGAGCAGTACTTC
.	TRBV21-1	.	TRBJ2-7	CASSKDPVDSSYEQYF	TGTGCCAGCAGCAAGGACCCGGTGGACAGCTCCTACGAGCAGTACTTC
TRBD1	TRBV10-3	.	TRBJ1-5	CAISAGQAINQPQHF	TGTGCCATCAGCGCCGGACAGGCCATCAATCAGCCCCAGCATTTT
.	TRBV7-2	.	TRBJ2-7	CASSLESTGVSEQYF	TGTGCCAGCAGCTTAGAGTCTACGGGAGTAAGCGAGCAGTACTTC
TRBD2	TRBV15	.	TRBJ2-3	CATSLRLADTDTQYF	TGTGCCACCAGCCTCCGACTAGCGGACACAGATACGCAGTATTTT
.	TRBV18	.	TRBJ2-1	CASSPRLLEQFF	TGTGCCAGCTCACCACGGTTATTGGAACAGTTCTTC
TRBD2	TRBV7-9	.	TRBJ2-1	CASRSAGTTGAKPQFF	TGTGCCAGCAGATCAGCAGGGACTACGGGAGCGAAGCCGCAGTTCTTC
.	TRBV5-1	.	TRBJ2-1	CASSPRLAWEYNEQFF	TGCGCCAGCAGCCCTCGTCTAGCGTGGGAATACAATGAGCAGTTCTTC
.	TRBV28	.	TRBJ2-5	CASSLSPETQYF	TGTGCCAGCAGCCTAAGTCCGGAGACCCAGTACTTC
.	TRBV6-1	.	TRBJ1-6	CASIIQGTYNSPLHF	TGTGCCAGTATTATACAGGGAACCTATAATTCACCCCTCCACTTT